This T cell receptor (beta chain) originates from a study of neurological immune-mediated disorders. In this sample, this clonotype turned up a few times. TCRdb reprocessed the 5' RACE reads with MiXCR, giving one entry per CDR3 protein. The sample has 130,000 or so distinct CDR3 sequences, about 3.2% seen once. The clonotype was recovered from a woman between 25 and 40 years old with multiple sclerosis. Sequencing was done on a sample of PBMCs.

The CDR3 loop reads CSARNTGSSYNEQFF. For the CDR3, the DNA is TGCAGTGCTAGAAACACAGGGAGCTCCTACAATGAGCAGTTCTTC. J is TRBJ2-1 and V is TRBV20-1; tentatively, D is TRBD1 (6 bases). CDR3 length equals 15 residues. With 2 bases removed from V and 0 bases from J, the gap between germline ends came to 11 bases. In germline, CDR1 is DFQATT, CDR2 SNEGSKA (reference sequence).